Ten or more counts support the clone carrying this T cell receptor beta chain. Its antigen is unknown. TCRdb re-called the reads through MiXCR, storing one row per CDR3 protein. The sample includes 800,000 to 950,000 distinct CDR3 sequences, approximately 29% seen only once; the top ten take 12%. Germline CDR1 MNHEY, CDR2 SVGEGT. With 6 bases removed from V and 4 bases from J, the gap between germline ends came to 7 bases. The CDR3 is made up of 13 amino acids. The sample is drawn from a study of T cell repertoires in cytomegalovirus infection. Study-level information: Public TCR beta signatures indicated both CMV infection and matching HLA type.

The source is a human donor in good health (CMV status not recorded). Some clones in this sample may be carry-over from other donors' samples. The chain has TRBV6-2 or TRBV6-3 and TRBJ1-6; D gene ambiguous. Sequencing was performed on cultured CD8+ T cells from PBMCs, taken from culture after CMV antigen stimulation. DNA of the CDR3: TGTGCCAGCAGATTTGAATATAATTCACCCCTCCACTTT. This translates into CASRFEYNSPLHF.